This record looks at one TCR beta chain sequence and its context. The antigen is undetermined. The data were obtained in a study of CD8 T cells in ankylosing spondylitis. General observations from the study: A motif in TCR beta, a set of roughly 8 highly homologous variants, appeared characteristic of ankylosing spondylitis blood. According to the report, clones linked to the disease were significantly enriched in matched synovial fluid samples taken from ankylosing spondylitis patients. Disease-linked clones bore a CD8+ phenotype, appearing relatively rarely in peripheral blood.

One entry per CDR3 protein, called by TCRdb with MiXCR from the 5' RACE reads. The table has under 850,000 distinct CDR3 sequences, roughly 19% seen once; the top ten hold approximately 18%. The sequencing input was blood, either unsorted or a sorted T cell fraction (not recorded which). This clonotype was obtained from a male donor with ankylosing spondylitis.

The chain's CDR3 is CASSRTPTASYEQYF. In DNA, the CDR3 is TGTGCCAGCAGCCGAACGCCGACTGCGTCCTACGAGCAGTACTTC. This chain links TRBV5-8 with TRBJ2-7; no clear D. The length of the CDR3 is 15 residues. V gave up 4 bases and J gave up 1 base, with 15 bases separating them. Germline loops: CDR1 SGHTS, CDR2 YDEGEE.